This entry lists 8 T cell receptor beta chains sequenced from one sample in a study of shared clonotypes between healthy human individuals. Profiled with immunoSEQ multiplex PCR; TCRdb holds only in-frame clones, not every one. The sample has about 600,000 clones, approximately 97% seen once. Input material: naive CD4+ T cells sorted from blood. Sample subset: CD45RA+ positively selected. These receptor sequences come from a woman in her 30s in good health.

The count of this clone is one. The chain employs TRBV28 and TRBJ1-1; a weak D match, TRBD1 (5 bases). There are 13 residues in the CDR3. The germline gives CDR1 MDHEN, CDR2 SYDVKM. V was clipped by 6 bases and J by 1 base, with 9 bases between them. This chain's CDR3 is CASRGTGNTEAFF. CDR3 coding DNA: TGTGCCAGCAGGGGGACCGGGAACACTGAAGCTTTCTTT.

V usage is TRBV9 and J usage is TRBJ2-7; maybe TRBD2 (5 bases). The CDR3 has 17 residues. Germline CDR1 and CDR2: SGDLS and YYNGEE. The germline V and J ends were trimmed by 4 bases and 6 bases, with 26 bases remaining between them. This CDR3 is CASSPWGDNAIPGEQYF. The CDR3 region has the DNA TGTGCCAGCAGCCCGTGGGGAGACAACGCCATCCCAGGCGAGCAGTACTTC.

The chain is built from TRBV28 and TRBJ1-1; D is undetermined. This CDR3 is built from 11 residues. Trimming removed 5 bases at V and 11 bases at J, with 12 bases between. Germline V lookup: CDR1 MDHEN, CDR2 SYDVKM. The CDR3 protein is CASSLESRAFF. The CDR3 nucleotides read TGTGCCAGCAGTCTGGAATCAAGGGCTTTCTTT.

In this sample, this clone turned up once. This CDR3 is also generated by other DNA sequences in the sample. The J gene is TRBJ2-7, the V gene TRBV4-1; 7 bases are shared with TRBD2. The germline V gene encodes CDR1 MGHRA and CDR2 YSYEKL. Trimming cost V 1 base and J 3 bases; bases outside gene matches: 3. This CDR3 comprises 14 residues. The CDR3 nucleotides read TGCGCCAGCAGCCAAGTGGGAGGGAGCTACGAGCAGTACTTC. Translated: CASSQVGGSYEQYF.

The rearrangement uses TRBV11-2 and TRBJ2-5; the match to TRBD2 covers 12 bases. Trimming at V came to 7 bases and at J to 3 bases, leaving 6 bases not matched to a gene. Germline CDR1 and CDR2: SGHAT and FQNNGV. The CDR3 extends over 15 amino acids. CDR3 residues: CASTPGLAGKETQYF. DNA for the CDR3: TGTGCCAGCACCCCAGGACTAGCGGGAAAAGAGACCCAGTACTTC.

The V and J genes are TRBV5-1 and TRBJ2-3, with 7 positions matching TRBD2. J lost 2 bases, V lost 4 bases, and 22 bases had no gene match. Looked up from germline, CDR1 is SGHRS and CDR2 is YFSETQ. This CDR3 has 20 residues. The CDR3 DNA reads TGCGCCAGCAGCCGACGTTCGAAGACTAGCACAACCGCCAACACAGATACGCAGTATTTT. Its translation: CASSRRSKTSTTANTDTQYF.

As for this clone: The junction departs from germline at one end; a sequencing error may be responsible. The gene calls are TRBV9 and TRBJ2-6; possible D gene TRBD1, 6 bases. The CDR3 sequence is 15 residues long. In germline, CDR1 is SGDLS, CDR2 YYNGEE. The CDR3 loop reads CASTVGGPGANVLTF. The CDR3 nucleotides are TGTGCCAGCACCGTAGGGGGACCTGGGGCCAACGTCCTGACTTTC. The complete variable domain, with remaining parts taken from reference TRBV9 and TRBJ2-6, reads DSGVTQTPKHLITATGQRVTLRCSPRSGDLSVYWYQQSLDQGLQFLIQYYNGEERAKGNILERFSAQQFPDLHSELNLSSLELGDSALYFCASTVGGPGANVLTFGAGSRLTVL.

The chain recombines TRBV27 with TRBJ2-3; TRBD2 matches 8 bases. The V gene end was trimmed by 7 bases and the J gene end by 5 bases; junction bases not matched to a gene: 11. Germline assignment: CDR1 MNHEY and CDR2 SMNVEV (reference sequence). This CDR3 contains 15 residues. This CDR3 is CASTNIGAGGDTQYF. The CDR3 coding sequence is TGTGCCAGCACCAACATTGGGGCGGGGGGAGATACGCAGTATTTT.